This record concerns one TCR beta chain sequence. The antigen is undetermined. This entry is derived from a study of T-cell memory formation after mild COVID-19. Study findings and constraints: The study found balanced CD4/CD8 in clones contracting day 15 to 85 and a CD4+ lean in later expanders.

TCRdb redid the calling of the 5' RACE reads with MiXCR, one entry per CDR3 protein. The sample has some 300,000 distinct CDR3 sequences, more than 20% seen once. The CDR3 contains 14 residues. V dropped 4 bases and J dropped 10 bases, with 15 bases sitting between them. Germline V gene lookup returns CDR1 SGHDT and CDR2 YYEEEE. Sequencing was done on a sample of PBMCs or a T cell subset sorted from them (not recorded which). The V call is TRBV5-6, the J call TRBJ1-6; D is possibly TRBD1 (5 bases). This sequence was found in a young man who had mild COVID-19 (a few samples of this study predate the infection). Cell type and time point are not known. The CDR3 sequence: CASSLGGMDSPLHF. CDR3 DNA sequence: TGTGCCAGCAGCCTGGGGGGTATGGACTCACCCCTCCACTTT.